Following are 28 T cell receptor beta chains from one sample sequenced in a study of T cells in Graves' hyperthyroidism and ophthalmopathy. RNA transcripts provided the source from which TCR beta CDR3 regions were amplified. The HTBI primer set drove a first-round RT-PCR of the TCR CDR3. One entry per CDR3 protein results from TCRdb running MiXCR on the multiplex PCR reads. In the table there are approximately 430,000 distinct CDR3 sequences, roughly 14% of which are singletons. The sequenced material came from blood. The receptors were sampled from a man aged 18 to 29 with Graves' ophthalmopathy.

The sample holds many counts of this clonotype. This chain joins TRBV7-8 and TRBJ2-6; D unresolved. Germline V gene sequence: CDR1 SGHVS, CDR2 FQNEAQ. Trimming left V 2 bases short and J 2 bases short, with 7 bases between. This CDR3 has 15 amino acids. The CDR3 nucleotides read TGTGCCAGCAGCTTAATGGGCGCTGGGGCCAACGTCCTGACTTTC. It yields the protein CASSLMGAGANVLTF.

This clonotype was detected many times. The chain couples TRBV20-1 to TRBJ1-1; the match to TRBD1 covers 7 bases. With V trimmed by 2 bases and J by 4 bases, 10 bases remained unmatched. From germline, CDR1 is DFQATT and CDR2 SNEGSKA (reference sequence). This CDR3 region has 15 residues. In DNA form, the CDR3 reads TGCAGTGCTAGACGTGGCGCAGGGGGTAGCACTGAAGCTTTCTTT. Its translation is CSARRGAGGSTEAFF.

With regard to this clonotype: A single base separates this from a much larger clone, so it may be a read error. The V call is TRBV6-1, the J call TRBJ1-1, with D unresolved. Trimming left V 2 bases short and J 3 bases short, with 4 bases between. Per germline, CDR1 MNHNS and CDR2 SASEGT. The CDR3 covers 12 residues. CDR3 bases: TGTGCCAGCAGTGAACAATACACTGAAGCTTTCTTT. Translated: CASSEQYTEAFF.

The rearrangement joins TRBV6-5 to TRBJ2-4; D gene unclear. The CDR3 has 16 amino acids. V was pared by 0 bases and J by 1 base, with 10 bases between. Germline assignment: CDR1 MNHEY and CDR2 SVGAGI. The CDR3 bases are TGTGCCAGCAGTTACTCTACTCTGAGGGCCAAAAACATTCAGTACTTC. Amino acids: CASSYSTLRAKNIQYF.

V is TRBV18 and J is TRBJ2-1; 14 bases agree with TRBD2. Germline V lookup: CDR1 KGHSH, CDR2 LQKENI. The V and J ends lost 0 bases and 2 bases, in that order; junction bases with no gene match: 6. The length of the CDR3 is 19 residues. Here the CDR3 DNA reads TGTGCCAGCTCACCACCGGGGACTAGCGGGAGCGGGGCCTACAATGAGCAGTTCTTC. Translation gives CASSPPGTSGSGAYNEQFF.

At least ten counts were recorded for this clonotype. V gene TRBV12-3 or TRBV12-4 combines with J gene TRBJ1-5; 9 bases map to TRBD1. This CDR3 is built from 16 residues. The V segment lost 5 bases and the J segment 2 bases; nucleotides outside the gene matches: 7. CDR3 sequence: CASSQGQGGGNQPQHF. The DNA of the CDR3 is TGTGCCAGCAGTCAGGGACAGGGAGGAGGCAATCAGCCCCAGCATTTT.

The table lists this clonotype with many counts. The chain has TRBV7-6 and TRBJ2-3; 8 bases match TRBD2. This CDR3 contains 17 residues. V was pared by 5 bases and J by 5 bases, with 15 bases of the junction left unmatched. Germline CDR1 reads SGHVS; CDR2 reads FNYEAQ. CDR3 sequence (DNA): TGTGCCAGCAGCCTGGGAAGGACTAGCTCCGTGGAAGATACGCAGTATTTT. This translates into CASSLGRTSSVEDTQYF.

The rearrangement links TRBV12-3 or TRBV12-4 to TRBJ1-2; tentatively, D is TRBD1 (6 bases). Trimming shortened V by 6 bases and J by 2 bases, and 16 bases separated the two germline ends. This CDR3 has 15 amino acids. This CDR3 reads CASSPTGWANYGYTF. The DNA of the CDR3 is TGTGCCAGCAGCCCAACAGGGTGGGCCAACTATGGCTACACCTTC.

On this clonotype: This may come from a read error, since a much larger clone is one base off. The V gene is TRBV20-1, the J gene TRBJ2-5; 8 bases map to TRBD2. Germline V gene sequence: CDR1 DFQATT, CDR2 SNEGSKA (reference sequence). The CDR3 is 10 residues long. With V trimmed by 7 bases and J by 8 bases, 3 bases remained unmatched. The CDR3 reads CSVGGDTQYF. The CDR3, as DNA: TGCAGTGTCGGGGGGGATACCCAGTACTTC.

This clonotype has at least ten counts. The chain carries TRBV6-2 or TRBV6-3 and TRBJ2-7, with a weak D call TRBD1 (5 bases). Germline loops: CDR1 MNHEY, CDR2 SVGEGT. The ends were cut back, 6 bases at V and 6 bases at J, with 12 bases in the middle. The CDR3 is 12 residues long. The CDR3 DNA sequence: TGTGCCAGCAGGCCAAGCACAGGCGAGCAGTACTTC. The encoded protein is CASRPSTGEQYF.

This clonotype was seen repeatedly, ten times or more. V is TRBV11-2 and J is TRBJ1-1, with 9 bases lining up with TRBD1. V lost 1 base and J lost 10; bases outside the gene matches: 13. From germline, CDR1 is SGHAT and CDR2 FQNNGV. This CDR3 is built from 16 residues. The DNA of the CDR3 is TGTGCCAGCAGCTTAGTCATGGGGACAGGGCGAAGAGGAGCTTTCTTT. It translates to CASSLVMGTGRRGAFF.

This clonotype was seen repeatedly, ten times or more. The chain uses TRBV30 and TRBJ2-5, with 11 bases matching TRBD2. Germline V gene sequence: CDR1 GTSNPN, CDR2 SVGIG (reference sequence). V gave up 1 base and J gave up 5 bases; unmatched junction bases: 12. The length of the CDR3 is 17 residues. CDR3 sequence reads: CAWSETSGRWLGETQYF. The DNA of the CDR3 is TGTGCCTGGAGTGAAACTAGCGGGAGATGGTTGGGGGAGACCCAGTACTTC.

The CDR3: CASSLPWAHKNIQYF. Here the CDR3 DNA reads TGCGCCAGCAGCTTGCCTTGGGCACACAAAAACATTCAGTACTTC. The chain joins TRBV5-1 to TRBJ2-4; D remains unclear. Germline loops: CDR1 SGHRS, CDR2 YFSETQ. V lost 1 base and J lost 3, with 11 bases in between. The CDR3 extends over 15 amino acids.

This clonotype was seen a few times. This rearrangement joins TRBV5-1 to TRBJ1-1; TRBD1 matches at 8 bases. The CDR3 has 14 amino acids. V lost 1 base and J lost 3; bases outside the gene matches: 2. The germline V gene has CDR1 SGHRS and CDR2 YFSETQ. The CDR3 spells CASSLQGADTEAFF. CDR3 sequence (DNA): TGCGCCAGCAGCTTGCAGGGGGCGGACACTGAAGCTTTCTTT. The whole variable domain, filled in from reference TRBV5-1 and TRBJ1-1, reads KAGVTQTPRYLIKTRGQQVTLSCSPISGHRSVSWYQQTPGQGLQFLFEYFSETQRNKGNFPGRFSGRQFSNSRSEMNVSTLELGDSALYLCASSLQGADTEAFFGQGTRLTVV.

The rearrangement joins TRBV10-1 to TRBJ2-1; 7 bases are shared with TRBD2. The trim removed 0 bases at V and 4 bases at J, leaving 6 bases unmatched. The CDR3 contains 16 residues. Germline lookup yields CDR1 WNHNN and CDR2 SYGVQD (reference sequence). CDR3 amino acids: CASSESGWEGYNEQFF. The DNA of the CDR3 is TGCGCCAGCAGTGAGTCTGGGTGGGAGGGATACAATGAGCAGTTCTTC.

The table lists this clonotype with many counts. This chain joins TRBV10-1 and TRBJ2-3, with 7 positions matching TRBD1. The CDR3 runs to 15 residues. Per germline, CDR1 WNHNN and CDR2 SYGVQD (reference sequence). After removal of 6 bases from V and 4 bases from J, the junction contained 10 bases not matched to a gene. CDR3 loop: CASSTTRGFSDTQYF. For the CDR3, the DNA is TGCGCCAGCAGCACCACCAGGGGGTTCTCAGATACGCAGTATTTT.

This clonotype was observed many times. This chain uses TRBV30 with TRBJ2-1; 8 bases map to TRBD2. V was clipped by 2 bases and J by 1 base; unmatched bases: 4. This CDR3 contains 15 residues. The germline gives CDR1 GTSNPN, CDR2 SVGIG (reference sequence). This CDR3 is CAWSPGGRSYNEQFF. As DNA, the CDR3 is TGTGCCTGGAGTCCGGGGGGGAGGTCCTACAATGAGCAGTTCTTC.

This clonotype was recorded many times. The genes are TRBV5-1 and TRBJ1-6; TRBD1 might be the D (5 bases). The ends were cut back, 0 bases at V and 10 bases at J, with 14 bases in the middle. The germline V gene has CDR1 SGHRS and CDR2 YFSETQ. The CDR3 has 15 amino acids. The CDR3 here is CASSLGSGSGSPLHF. The CDR3 coding sequence is TGCGCCAGCAGCTTGGGTTCAGGGTCGGGCTCACCCCTCCACTTT. Drawing the rest from reference TRBV5-1 and TRBJ1-6, the complete variable domain is KAGVTQTPRYLIKTRGQQVTLSCSPISGHRSVSWYQQTPGQGLQFLFEYFSETQRNKGNFPGRFSGRQFSNSRSEMNVSTLELGDSALYLCASSLGSGSGSPLHFGNGTRLTVT.

This clonotype showed up just a few times. The J gene is TRBJ1-6, the V gene TRBV11-2, with 9 positions matching TRBD1. Germline V gene sequence: CDR1 SGHAT, CDR2 FQNNGV. The V segment lost 6 bases and the J segment 13 bases; nucleotides outside the gene matches: 19. The CDR3 has 17 amino acids. CDR3 in DNA: TGTGCCAGCAGTTCTAACAGGGGGCCTCTTTTAATTCACCCCCTCCACTTT. Amino acids: CASSSNRGPLLIHPLHF. Variable domain in full (rest from reference TRBV11-2 and TRBJ1-6): EAGVAQSPRYKIIEKRQSVAFWCNPISGHATLYWYQQILGQGPKLLIQFQNNGVVDDSQLPKDRFSAERLKGVDSTLKIQPAKLEDSAVYLCASSSNRGPLLIHPLHFGNGTRLTVT.

This clonotype was seen a handful of times. This chain joins TRBV5-1 and TRBJ2-7, with a possible D match to TRBD1 (5 bases). Per the germline V gene, CDR1 is SGHRS and CDR2 is YFSETQ. CDR3 length equals 14 residues. V lost 4 bases and J 0 bases, leaving 11 bases between the germline ends. For the CDR3, the DNA is TGCGCCAGCAGCCAGGGCTCCCTCTCCTACGAGCAGTACTTC. It yields the protein CASSQGSLSYEQYF.

This clonotype was seen ten or more times. The chain carries TRBV20-1 and TRBJ1-1, with D tentatively TRBD1 (5 bases). Per germline, CDR1 DFQATT and CDR2 SNEGSKA (reference sequence). Trimming shortened V by 5 bases and J by 11 bases, and 12 bases separated the two germline ends. This CDR3 spans 10 amino acids. CDR3 sequence reads: CSASRDGAFF. The CDR3 nucleotides are TGCAGTGCTTCGAGGGACGGGGCTTTCTTT.

V usage is TRBV27 and J usage is TRBJ2-6; 7 bases are a match to TRBD2. The V and J ends lost 5 bases and 0 bases, in that order; junction bases with no gene match: 13. CDR1 and CDR2 from the germline V gene are MNHEY and SMNVEV (reference sequence). This CDR3 comprises 19 residues. CDR3 sequence reads: CASSDLRGVPVSGANVLTF. The CDR3 DNA follows: TGTGCCAGCAGTGACCTCCGGGGGGTACCTGTCTCTGGGGCCAACGTCCTGACTTTC. The full variable domain, with the rest looked up from reference TRBV27 and TRBJ2-6, is EAQVTQNPRYLITVTGKKLTVTCSQNMNHEYMSWYRQDPGLGLRQIYYSMNVEVTDKGDVPEGYKVSRKEKRNFPLILESPSPNQTSLYFCASSDLRGVPVSGANVLTFGAGSRLTVL.

This clonotype has at least ten counts. The chain recombines TRBV29-1 with TRBJ2-7; 10 bases are a match to TRBD2. J was trimmed by 5 bases and V by 4 bases; bases with no gene match: 8. From germline, CDR1 is SQVTM and CDR2 ANQGSEA. This CDR3 is built from 14 residues. The CDR3 nucleotides read TGCAGCGTTGGGACCAGCGGGGGGGCCCACGAGCAGTACTTC. The encoded protein is CSVGTSGGAHEQYF.

Ten or more counts support this clonotype. This chain uses TRBV5-1 with TRBJ2-1; D may correspond to TRBD1 or TRBD2 (5 bases each). Germline V gene lookup returns CDR1 SGHRS and CDR2 YFSETQ. V was cut by 6 bases and J by 1 base, with 20 bases left in between. This CDR3 has 17 residues. CDR3 amino acids: CASTPSSGGRSYNEQFF. DNA for the CDR3: TGCGCCAGCACCCCAAGCTCTGGGGGTAGGTCCTACAATGAGCAGTTCTTC.

This clonotype was observed many times. The chain joins TRBV11-3 to TRBJ1-3; D is unresolved. V lost 1 base and J 0 bases, leaving 10 bases between the germline ends. CDR1 is SGHNT and CDR2 is YENEEA in the germline V gene. The CDR3 totals 16 residues. The CDR3 DNA reads as TGTGCCAGCAGCTTAGCCGGACTGAACTCTGGAAACACCATATATTTT. It specifies CASSLAGLNSGNTIYF.

Ten or more counts support this clonotype. The chain has TRBV11-2 and TRBJ2-1, with D perhaps matching TRBD2 (6 bases). The V gene lost 2 bases and the J gene lost 2 bases, with 10 bases spanning the gap. In germline, CDR1 is SGHAT, CDR2 FQNNGV. This CDR3 is 15 amino acids long. DNA of the CDR3: TGTGCCAGCAGCTTATCAGGCGGGGCCTACAATGAGCAGTTCTTC. This translates into CASSLSGGAYNEQFF.

This clonotype was seen repeatedly, ten times or more. The chain carries TRBV3-1 and TRBJ2-3, with D perhaps TRBD2 (6 bases). The V and J ends lost 0 bases and 3 bases respectively, with 16 bases between them. In germline, CDR1 is LGHDT, CDR2 YNNKEL (reference sequence). CDR3 length: 17 residues. DNA for the CDR3: TGTGCCAGCAGCCAAGATCTACGGGAGACGGGGACAGATACGCAGTATTTT. Amino acid sequence: CASSQDLRETGTDTQYF.

This chain connects TRBV5-1 to TRBJ2-5; unclear D gene. The germline V gene has CDR1 SGHRS and CDR2 YFSETQ. The CDR3 is 14 residues long. Trimming took 2 bases from V and 3 from J, leaving 11 bases between them. The CDR3 protein is CASSLYESKETQYF. The CDR3 DNA sequence: TGCGCCAGCAGCTTATACGAGTCGAAAGAGACCCAGTACTTC.